The 6 T cell receptor beta chains reported below all come from one sample, sequenced in a study of CD8 T cells in Susac syndrome. Random hexamers were used to reverse transcribe the RNA input (roughly 0.5 to 1 ug). TCRdb re-called the immunoSEQ multiplex PCR reads with MiXCR, one entry per CDR3 protein. The repertoire includes some 260,000 distinct CDR3 sequences, more than 75% of them detected once, and about 0.11% sits in the top ten. Sequencing was done on a sample of CD8+ T cells from PBMCs. The receptors here all came from a human donor with multiple sclerosis.

This chain links TRBV29-1 with TRBJ1-2; 9 bases line up with TRBD1. This CDR3 has 15 amino acids. Trimming cost V 3 bases and J 1 base; bases outside gene matches: 6. From germline, CDR1 is SQVTM and CDR2 ANQGSEA. DNA for the CDR3: TGCAGCGTTGACTCAGGGACAGGGTATAACTATGGCTACACCTTC. Amino acid sequence: CSVDSGTGYNYGYTF.

This chain connects TRBV6-5 to TRBJ2-2; no firm D call. The germline gives CDR1 MNHEY, CDR2 SVGAGI. With 2 bases removed from V and 2 bases from J, the gap between germline ends came to 9 bases. There are 15 residues in the CDR3. The CDR3 sequence: CASSYEIGNTGELFF. The CDR3 bases are TGTGCCAGCAGTTACGAGATAGGCAACACCGGGGAGCTGTTTTTT.

The J gene is TRBJ2-1, the V gene TRBV27, with no clear D. The germline V gene has CDR1 MNHEY and CDR2 SMNVEV (reference sequence). The CDR3 length is 11 residues. Trimming took 4 bases from V and 9 from J, leaving 7 bases between them. The CDR3 here is CASSWKREQFF. The CDR3 DNA follows: TGTGCCAGCAGTTGGAAACGTGAGCAGTTCTTC.

The V and J genes are TRBV7-9 and TRBJ2-4; 9 nucleotides line up with TRBD1. This CDR3 spans 16 amino acids. After removal of 3 bases from V and 1 base from J, the junction contained 4 bases not matched to a gene. Germline V CDR1 and CDR2: SEHNR, FQNEAQ (reference sequence). This chain's CDR3 is CASSLTGGLAKNIQYF. CDR3 sequence (DNA): TGTGCCAGCAGCTTGACAGGGGGTCTTGCCAAAAACATTCAGTACTTC.

This rearrangement joins TRBV27 to TRBJ2-1, with a tentative D call TRBD2 (6 bases). CDR1 MNHEY and CDR2 SMNVEV come from the germline V gene (reference sequence). This CDR3 has 14 amino acids. V was pared by 7 bases and J by 5 bases, with 15 bases between. CDR3 nucleotide sequence: TGTGCCAGCATTAGATCGGGAGAACACAATGAGCAGTTCTTC. Translated, it gives CASIRSGEHNEQFF.

This clonotype was detected only a few times. The chain has TRBV28 and TRBJ1-3, with 7 nucleotides matching TRBD1. V lost 3 bases, J lost 2 bases, and 1 base stayed unmatched. CDR3 size: 14 residues. Germline CDR1 is MDHEN and CDR2 is SYDVKM. The CDR3 coding sequence is TGTGCCAGCAGTTTTACAGGGGCTGGAAACACCATATATTTT. It translates to CASSFTGAGNTIYF.